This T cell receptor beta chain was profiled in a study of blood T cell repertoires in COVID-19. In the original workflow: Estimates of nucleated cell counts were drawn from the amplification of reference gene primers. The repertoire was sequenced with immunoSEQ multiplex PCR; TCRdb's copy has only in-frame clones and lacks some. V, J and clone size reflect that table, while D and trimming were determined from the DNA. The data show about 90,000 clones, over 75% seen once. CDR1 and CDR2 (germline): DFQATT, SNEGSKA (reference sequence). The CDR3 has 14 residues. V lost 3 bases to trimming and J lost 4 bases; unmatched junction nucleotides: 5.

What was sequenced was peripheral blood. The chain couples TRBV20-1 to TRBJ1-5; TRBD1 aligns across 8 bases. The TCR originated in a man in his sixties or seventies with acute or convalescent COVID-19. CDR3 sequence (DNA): TGCAGTGCTAGTCCCAGGGGGCGAAATCAGCCCCAGCATTTT. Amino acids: CSASPRGRNQPQHF.